These T cell receptor beta chains were read from a single sample in a study of cytomegalovirus exposure and HLA in healthy donors. Here immunoSEQ multiplex PCR was the method, and the copy in TCRdb shows in-frame clones only, minus some. The sample totals about 39,000 clones. Sequencing used PBMCs. The receptor set was obtained from a male donor in good health and CMV-seronegative. The CDR3 runs from the conserved cysteine through the conserved F or W. A D gene is named only where the DNA matches it firmly.

v_call,j_call,d_call,cdr3_nt,cdr3_aa
TRBV19,TRBJ1-6,.,TGTGCCAGTAAACGGCAGGGCGACAATTCACCCCTCCACTTT,CASKRQGDNSPLHF
TRBV4-1,TRBJ1-5,TRBD1,TGCGCCAGCAGCCCGAATAGGGACAGGGGCAATCAGCCCCAGCATTTT,CASSPNRDRGNQPQHF
TRBV5-1,TRBJ2-3,TRBD2,TGCGCCAGCAGGGGACTAGCGGGGGCAGATACGCAGTATTTT,CASRGLAGADTQYF
TRBV6-1,TRBJ2-7,.,TGTGCCAGCATACAGAACGAGCAGTACTTC,CASIQNEQYF
TRBV25-1,TRBJ2-7,TRBD1,TGTGCCAGCAGTGACCCAACAGGGGTCGACTACGAGCAGTACTTC,CASSDPTGVDYEQYF
TRBV25-1,TRBJ1-1,.,TGTGCCAGCAGTGAATACTTAAGCCCGAACACTGAAGCTTTCTTT,CASSEYLSPNTEAFF
TRBV5-1,TRBJ1-1,TRBD1,TGCGCCAGCAGCTCCGGACAGGGGGCCGGCACTGAAGCTTTCTTT,CASSSGQGAGTEAFF
TRBV29-1,TRBJ2-7,.,TGCAGCGTTGTGACTACCTCCTCCTACGAGCAGTACTTC,CSVVTTSSYEQYF
TRBV18,TRBJ2-7,TRBD2,TGTGCCAGCTCACTAGGACTAGCGGGGTACCCTAGGGTCGAGCAGTACTTC,CASSLGLAGYPRVEQYF
TRBV7-9,TRBJ2-1,.,TGTGCCAGCAGCTTTAGTAGGGGTCAGGAGCAGTTCTTC,CASSFSRGQEQFF
TRBV2,TRBJ1-6,TRBD1,TGTGCCAGCAGTGATTCCCGGCAGGGGGCTGGTTCACCCCTCCACTTT,CASSDSRQGAGSPLHF
TRBV5-1,TRBJ1-2,.,TGCGCCAGCAGCCTCACATGGGGGCTTGGCTACACCTTC,CASSLTWGLGYTF
TRBV28,TRBJ1-2,TRBD1,TGTGCCAGCAGTCCCCAGACAGGGACTGGCTACACCTTC,CASSPQTGTGYTF
TRBV30,TRBJ1-6,.,TGTGCCTGGAGGGGTGGGACAACCCTAAATTCACCCCTCCACTTT,CAWRGGTTLNSPLHF
TRBV6-4,TRBJ1-1,.,TGTGCCAGCATTTGGCGACTAGGGGAGGGCACTGAAGCTTTCTTT,CASIWRLGEGTEAFF
TRBV30,TRBJ1-4,.,TGTGCCTGGAGTATTACAACAACTAATGAAAAACTGTTTTTT,CAWSITTTNEKLFF
TRBV11-3,TRBJ2-5,.,TGTGCCAGCAGCTTACAGGGGACCCAAGAGACCCAGTACTTC,CASSLQGTQETQYF
TRBV6-6,TRBJ1-1,TRBD1,TGTGCCAGCAGCAGGGACAGGGAACTCGCTGAAGCTTTCTTT,CASSRDRELAEAFF
TRBV5-6,TRBJ1-1,.,TGTGCCAGCAGCTTTGAGGGCCGAGGCACTGAAGCTTTCTTT,CASSFEGRGTEAFF
TRBV6-6,TRBJ2-7,.,TGTGCCAGCAGTTACTACCAGGGTAAACACGAGCAGTACTTC,CASSYYQGKHEQYF
TRBV2,TRBJ2-7,.,TGTGCCAGCTTACGGCAGGGACTGGAGACCTACGAGCAGTACTTC,CASLRQGLETYEQYF
TRBV10-3,TRBJ2-7,TRBD2,TGTGCCATCAGTGAGTGGCGGGGGGGGAGTAAGCAGTACTTC,CAISEWRGGSKQYF
TRBV5-4,TRBJ1-1,TRBD1,TGTGCCAGCAGCTTGTACAGGGGCACTGAAGCTTTCTTT,CASSLYRGTEAFF
TRBV18,TRBJ1-1,.,TGTGCCAGCTCACCGGACATCGCTGGGACTGAAGCTTTCTTT,CASSPDIAGTEAFF